This T cell receptor beta chain was profiled in a study of tumor-infiltrating lymphocytes in primary liver carcinoma. Study in general: About 3.5 to 7.13 million productive TCRbeta reads were obtained from the samples, with similar numbers across tissue types.

They got blood RNA out of unsorted whole blood and also pulled out germline DNA. With a constant-region primer, TCR beta cDNA was made from 450 to 650 ng of total RNA. ARM-PCR, slightly modified, supplied the TCR beta libraries through three nested multiplex PCR rounds. TCRdb recomputed calls from the multiplex PCR reads with MiXCR, one row per CDR3 protein. The table has some 200,000 distinct CDR3 sequences, almost 65% seen once. For this clonotype: A much larger clone is a single base away; this may be a read error.

The clonotype comes from a woman aged 55 to 70 with primary liver carcinoma and hepatitis B virus infection. Sequencing was carried out using peripheral blood.

The CDR3 DNA reads TGTGCCAGCAGCATCGGTTCAGGTCTAGCGGGACTGTACGAGCAGTACTTC. This gives the protein CASSIGSGLAGLYEQYF. The chain employs TRBV4-2 and TRBJ2-7, with 9 bases aligning to TRBD2. The germline V gene has CDR1 LGHNA and CDR2 YNFKEQ. This CDR3 has 17 amino acids. J lost 4 bases, V lost 5 bases, and 15 bases had no gene match.